The 22 T cell receptor beta chains below come from one sample, sequenced in a study of CD8 T cells in ankylosing spondylitis. Study observations and caveats: Ankylosing spondylitis blood appeared to carry a characteristic TCR beta motif of under ten highly homologous variants.

Each CDR3 protein is one row after TCRdb ran MiXCR on the 5' RACE reads. The data contain roughly 700,000 distinct CDR3 sequences, around 20% of them singletons. Antigen specificity for these receptors is unknown. Sequenced sample: blood, either unsorted or a sorted T cell fraction (not recorded which). Receptor source: a male donor with ankylosing spondylitis.

This clonotype was seen at least ten times. The chain employs TRBV7-7 and TRBJ2-1; 15 positions agree with TRBD2. CDR3 length: 15 residues. Germline loops: CDR1 SSHAT, CDR2 FNYEAQ (reference sequence). V trimming: 5 bases; J trimming: 7 bases; junction bases outside the gene matches: 3. This CDR3 is CASSLGTSGRNEQFF. In DNA form, the CDR3 reads TGTGCCAGCAGCCTTGGGACTAGCGGGAGGAATGAGCAGTTCTTC.

This clonotype was seen a handful of times. The chain combines TRBV9 with TRBJ2-2; 7 nucleotides agree with TRBD2. V gave up 0 bases and J gave up 4 bases; unmatched junction bases: 6. Germline CDR1 and CDR2: SGDLS and YYNGEE. The CDR3 runs to 16 residues. Here the CDR3 DNA reads TGTGCCAGCAGCGTAGGAAGCGGGACCGTCACCGGGGAGCTGTTTTTT. Encoded protein: CASSVGSGTVTGELFF.

This chain connects TRBV6-1 to TRBJ1-6; D is unresolved. V was clipped by 8 bases and J by 10 bases, with 21 bases between them. Germline CDR1 reads MNHNS; CDR2 reads SASEGT. The CDR3 extends over 15 amino acids. CDR3 sequence: CASAVGNTDPSPLHF. CDR3 DNA: TGTGCCAGCGCGGTGGGAAACACAGACCCATCACCCCTCCACTTT.

This chain links TRBV9 with TRBJ2-3; 7 bases map to TRBD2. Germline values: CDR1 SGDLS, CDR2 YYNGEE. The CDR3 sequence is 16 residues long. V dropped 4 bases and J dropped 2; count of bases not matched to a gene: 10. The chain's CDR3 is CASSYFRDYSTDTQYF. CDR3 nucleotide sequence: TGTGCCAGCAGCTACTTCCGGGACTATTCCACAGATACGCAGTATTTT.

This clonotype was picked up a small number of times. This chain joins TRBV20-1 and TRBJ2-3; D perhaps matches TRBD2 (5 bases). This CDR3 region has 14 residues. The V gene lost 6 bases and the J gene lost 0 bases, with 13 bases spanning the gap. Germline CDR1 is DFQATT and CDR2 is SNEGSKA (reference sequence). The CDR3 nucleotides read TGCAGTGCAGAGGTCGGGAAAAGCACAGATACGCAGTATTTT. Its translation: CSAEVGKSTDTQYF.

The table lists this clonotype with a few counts. The chain combines TRBV7-9 with TRBJ2-1; 8 nucleotides align to TRBD2. V lost 5 bases and J lost 6; bases outside the gene matches: 15. Germline V gene sequence: CDR1 SEHNR, CDR2 FQNEAQ (reference sequence). This CDR3 comprises 17 residues. The CDR3 here is CASSPHGGGLVGNEQFF. CDR3 sequence (DNA): TGTGCCAGCAGCCCGCATGGCGGGGGACTAGTAGGCAATGAGCAGTTCTTC. The whole variable domain, filled in from reference TRBV7-9 and TRBJ2-1, reads DTGVSQNPRHKITKRGQNVTFRCDPISEHNRLYWYRQTLGQGPEFLTYFQNEAQLEKSRLLSDRFSAERPKGSFSTLEIQRTEQGDSAMYLCASSPHGGGLVGNEQFFGPGTRLTVL.

As to this clonotype: Given a much more abundant clone one base away, this may be a read error. J is TRBJ1-2 and V is TRBV5-1; D unresolved. Germline loops: CDR1 SGHRS, CDR2 YFSETQ. CDR3 length equals 14 residues. The CDR3 sequence is CASSFGGENYGYTF. In DNA form, the CDR3 reads TGCGCTTCCAGCTTTGGTGGAGAAAACTATGGCTACACCTTC.

The V and J genes are TRBV5-5 and TRBJ2-1; 8 bases are shared with TRBD2. V shed 4 bases and J 8 bases; nucleotides not matched to a gene: 11. Germline V gives CDR1 SGHKS, CDR2 YYEKEE (reference sequence). The CDR3 is made up of 15 amino acids. CDR3 loop: CASSQLAAKGDEQFF. The CDR3 nucleotides are TGTGCCAGCAGCCAACTAGCGGCAAAAGGCGATGAGCAGTTCTTC.

The sample holds a few counts of this clonotype. The chain combines TRBV6-1 with TRBJ1-1, with 8 bases identical to TRBD1. CDR3 length: 13 amino acids. Germline V gene lookup returns CDR1 MNHNS and CDR2 SASEGT. V shed 7 bases, J shed 4 bases, and the junction held 5 bases outside the gene matches. The CDR3 DNA follows: TGTGCCAGCACCCAGGGGGCGGTCACTGAAGCTTTCTTT. This sequence encodes CASTQGAVTEAFF.

For this clonotype: This may be a read error, as it is one base from a much larger clone. This sequence joins TRBV7-8 and TRBJ2-1; D remains unclear. Between the trimmed V and J ends, which lost 5 bases and 6 bases, there was a span of 14 bases. CDR3 size: 14 residues. Germline V gene data show CDR1 as SGHVS and CDR2 as FQNEAQ. CDR3 sequence: CASSNSWVLNEQFF. In nucleotides, the CDR3 is TGTGCCAGCAGCAATAGCTGGGTGCTCAATGAGCAGTTCTTC.

This clonotype was observed a handful of times. The chain combines TRBV5-1 with TRBJ1-1; a possible D gene is TRBD1 (6 bases). CDR1 is SGHRS and CDR2 is YFSETQ in the germline V gene. Trimming shortened V by 6 bases and J by 5 bases, and 14 bases separated the two germline ends. This CDR3 comprises 13 residues. CDR3 loop: CASTPGGRTEAFF. The DNA for the CDR3 is TGCGCCAGCACCCCCGGGGGGCGAACTGAAGCTTTCTTT.

This chain connects TRBV11-1 to TRBJ2-1; D might be TRBD1 (7 bases). Trimming pared 5 bases from V and 0 bases from J, leaving 23 bases between. CDR1 is SGHAT and CDR2 is FQDESV in the germline V gene (reference sequence). The CDR3 contains 19 residues. CDR3 in DNA: TGTGCCAGCAGCCGACGGACGCGGGACAGCGCCTTCTCCTACAATGAGCAGTTCTTC. This codes for CASSRRTRDSAFSYNEQFF. Full variable domain (rest looked up from reference TRBV11-1 and TRBJ2-1): EAEVAQSPRYKITEKSQAVAFWCDPISGHATLYWYRQILGQGPELLVQFQDESVVDDSQLPKDRFSAERLKGVDSTLKIQPAELGDSAMYLCASSRRTRDSAFSYNEQFFGPGTRLTVL.

The gene calls are TRBV5-1 and TRBJ2-1; D gene uncertain. Germline V CDR1 and CDR2: SGHRS, YFSETQ. The CDR3 length is 14 residues. Trimming took 0 bases from V and 4 from J, leaving 8 bases between them. CDR3 sequence (DNA): TGCGCCAGCAGCTTGGTTCCAGAGTACAATGAGCAGTTCTTC. Its translation: CASSLVPEYNEQFF.

This clonotype has a handful of counts. The V and J genes are TRBV12-3 or TRBV12-4 and TRBJ2-7; perhaps TRBD1 as D (6 bases). The CDR3 contains 14 residues. Trimming left V 3 bases short and J 3 bases short, with 12 bases between. CDR3 region: CASSFGAGDYEQYF. DNA of the CDR3: TGTGCCAGCAGTTTTGGGGCAGGGGACTACGAGCAGTACTTC.

The CDR3 loop is CASSFEGGRAPLHF. CDR3 bases: TGTGCCAGCAGTTTCGAAGGGGGCAGGGCACCCCTCCACTTT. The chain couples TRBV27 to TRBJ1-6; 7 nucleotides line up with TRBD1. Germline assignment: CDR1 MNHEY and CDR2 SMNVEV (reference sequence). The trim removed 3 bases at V and 11 bases at J, leaving 7 bases unmatched. This CDR3 region has 14 residues.

This clonotype has more than one count but fewer than ten. The gene calls are TRBV11-1 and TRBJ2-6, with TRBD1 as a possible D gene (6 bases). Germline CDR1 reads SGHAT; CDR2 reads FQDESV (reference sequence). Trimming took 7 bases from V and 0 from J, leaving 22 bases between them. The CDR3 spans 19 residues. CDR3 sequence (DNA): TGTGCCAGCACCGATAATCCCAGGGACATAAGCTCTGGGGCCAACGTCCTGACTTTC. It translates to CASTDNPRDISSGANVLTF.

This clonotype was detected only a few times. V and J are TRBV4-1 and TRBJ2-3; no clear D gene. CDR3 length: 16 amino acids. Deletions cut 3 bases from V and 0 bases from J, with 13 bases between. Germline-derived CDR1 and CDR2 are MGHRA and YSYEKL. The CDR3 is CASSQVPDKSTDTQYF. DNA for the CDR3: TGCGCCAGCAGCCAGGTCCCAGACAAGAGCACAGATACGCAGTATTTT.

This clonotype came up a few times. The gene calls are TRBV13 and TRBJ2-5; 10 bases line up with TRBD1. Losses at the gene ends were 1 base for V and 4 bases for J; bases not matched to a gene: 6. Germline CDR1 PRHDT, CDR2 FYEKMQ (reference sequence). The CDR3 covers 16 residues. The CDR3 spells CASSLVRTGGRETQYF. CDR3 DNA: TGTGCCAGCAGCTTAGTAAGGACAGGGGGGCGAGAGACCCAGTACTTC.

This chain uses TRBV29-1 with TRBJ2-7; D perhaps matches TRBD1 (5 bases). The CDR3 loop spans 12 amino acids. Deletions cut 4 bases from V and 6 bases from J, with 13 bases between. Germline V gives CDR1 SQVTM, CDR2 ANQGSEA. This CDR3 is CSVGGPAGEQYF. CDR3 bases: TGCAGCGTTGGGGGCCCTGCTGGCGAGCAGTACTTC.

This chain uses TRBV18 with TRBJ2-3, with 9 nucleotides matching TRBD2. There are 16 residues in the CDR3. V lost 0 bases and J lost 4; bases outside the gene matches: 5. The germline CDR1 and CDR2 sequences are KGHSH and LQKENI. CDR3 sequence reads: CASSPPAGGAADTQYF. CDR3 nucleotide sequence: TGTGCCAGCTCACCACCGGCGGGAGGGGCCGCAGATACGCAGTATTTT.

This chain connects TRBV4-2 to TRBJ2-7; D gene unclear. The CDR3 has 15 amino acids. Germline-derived CDR1 and CDR2 are LGHNA and YNFKEQ. Trimming pared 0 bases from V and 2 bases from J, leaving 11 bases between. The CDR3: CASSQDYVAPYEQYF. CDR3 bases: TGTGCCAGCAGCCAAGATTATGTCGCACCCTACGAGCAGTACTTC.

V usage is TRBV15 and J usage is TRBJ1-2; TRBD1 is a possible D gene (6 bases). Trimming removed 5 bases at V and 7 bases at J, with 20 bases between. CDR1 is LNHNV and CDR2 is YYDKDF in the germline V gene (reference sequence). This CDR3 is 15 amino acids long. The CDR3: CATSRTLGGSGGYTF. Here the CDR3 DNA reads TGTGCCACCAGCCGCACCCTAGGGGGGAGTGGTGGCTACACCTTC.